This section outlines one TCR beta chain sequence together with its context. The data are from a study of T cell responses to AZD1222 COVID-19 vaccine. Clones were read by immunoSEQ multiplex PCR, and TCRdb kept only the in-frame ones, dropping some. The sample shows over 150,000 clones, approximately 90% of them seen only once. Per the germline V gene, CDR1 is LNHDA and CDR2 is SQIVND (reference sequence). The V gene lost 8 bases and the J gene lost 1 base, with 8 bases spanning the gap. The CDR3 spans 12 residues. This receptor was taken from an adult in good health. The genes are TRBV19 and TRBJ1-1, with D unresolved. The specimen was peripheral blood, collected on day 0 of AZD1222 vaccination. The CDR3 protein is CASALPNTEAFF. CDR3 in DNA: TGTGCCAGTGCCTTGCCGAACACTGAAGCTTTCTTT.